These 20 T cell receptor beta chains were all obtained from the same sample, sequenced in a study of CD8 T cells in ankylosing spondylitis. MiXCR, run by TCRdb on the 5' RACE reads, gives a single entry per CDR3 protein. Here the sample spans a few hundred thousand distinct CDR3 sequences, roughly a quarter being singletons. Sequenced: blood, either unsorted or a sorted T cell fraction (not recorded which). Every receptor here comes from a male donor with ankylosing spondylitis or in good health (not recorded which).

This clonotype was seen repeatedly, ten times or more. The J gene is TRBJ2-1, the V gene TRBV20-1; 7 bases are shared with TRBD1. V dropped 6 bases and J dropped 7; count of bases not matched to a gene: 15. This CDR3 has 15 residues. Per the germline V gene, CDR1 is DFQATT and CDR2 is SNEGSKA (reference sequence). The CDR3: CSAAGVRGLENEQFF. The CDR3 coding sequence is TGCAGTGCGGCGGGCGTGAGGGGGCTCGAGAATGAGCAGTTCTTC.

The J gene is TRBJ1-4, the V gene TRBV10-3; unclear D gene. CDR3 length: 13 residues. The germline V gene encodes CDR1 ENHRY and CDR2 SYGVKD. V lost 11 bases and J lost 8, with 18 bases in between. Here the CDR3 reads CAVKGPSEEKLFF. The CDR3 DNA reads TGTGCCGTCAAAGGTCCTTCGGAGGAAAAACTGTTTTTT.

This rearrangement joins TRBV20-1 to TRBJ2-1; the D gene is possibly TRBD2 (6 bases). V gave up 3 bases and J gave up 8 bases, with 17 bases separating them. The CDR3 runs to 14 residues. The V gene's germline CDR1 is DFQATT and CDR2 SNEGSKA (reference sequence). CDR3: CSAREEGTRDEQFF. CDR3 sequence (DNA): TGCAGTGCTAGGGAGGAGGGTACAAGGGATGAGCAGTTCTTC.

This clonotype was observed a handful of times. The chain couples TRBV7-3 to TRBJ1-1; D is ambiguous. Germline V gene lookup returns CDR1 SGHTA and CDR2 FQGTGA. V lost 4 bases, J lost 10 bases, and 7 bases lay in between. The CDR3 sequence is 10 residues long. Here the CDR3 DNA reads TGTGCCAGCAGCTCGAAGAGAGCTTTCTTT. Protein product: CASSSKRAFF.

This clonotype was recorded once. The chain joins TRBV24-1 to TRBJ2-6, with D maybe TRBD1 (5 bases). This CDR3 is built from 16 residues. Germline assignment: CDR1 KGHDR and CDR2 SFDVKD. V dropped 5 bases and J dropped 2 bases, with 12 bases sitting between them. The CDR3 loop is CATSGGARAGANVLTF. The CDR3 DNA reads as TGTGCCACCAGTGGTGGGGCCAGGGCTGGGGCCAACGTCCTGACTTTC.

This clonotype has just a few counts. The V call is TRBV7-2, the J call TRBJ2-1; 15 bases map to TRBD2. The CDR3 is 18 residues long. In germline, CDR1 is SGHTA, CDR2 FQGNSA. Losses at the gene ends were 0 bases for V and 4 bases for J; bases not matched to a gene: 4. The DNA for the CDR3 is TGTGCCAGCAGCTTAGCGCGGACTAGCGGGGGGGCTTACAATGAGCAGTTCTTC. This translates into CASSLARTSGGAYNEQFF.

The V gene is TRBV12-3 or TRBV12-4, the J gene TRBJ2-3; D possibly uses TRBD1 or TRBD2 (6 bases each). The CDR3 spans 13 residues. The V and J ends lost 3 bases and 8 bases respectively, with 12 bases between them. CDR3: CASSLGGLATQYF. As DNA, the CDR3 is TGTGCCAGCAGTTTGGGGGGCTTGGCTACGCAGTATTTT.

This clonotype occurred many times. The genes are TRBV20-1 and TRBJ1-2; D unclear. Germline V gives CDR1 DFQATT, CDR2 SNEGSKA (reference sequence). V was trimmed by 6 bases and J by 7 bases, leaving 24 bases between them. The CDR3 covers 15 residues. CDR3 sequence: CSASPSGPQGGGYTF. The DNA for the CDR3 is TGCAGTGCCTCACCGAGCGGGCCCCAAGGAGGTGGCTACACCTTC.

This clonotype was seen only a few times. The J gene is TRBJ2-3, the V gene TRBV20-1; 8 nucleotides align to TRBD1. CDR1 and CDR2 from the germline V gene are DFQATT and SNEGSKA (reference sequence). The CDR3 spans 15 residues. Unmatched junction bases numbered 12, after V lost 5 bases and J lost 5 bases. The CDR3 DNA reads as TGCAGTGCTTCCCGGGGGCTACAGGGGGGAGATACGCAGTATTTT. Its translation: CSASRGLQGGDTQYF.

This clonotype was observed a few times. This chain's CDR3 is CASRQTGDGTDTQYF. The CDR3 DNA is TGTGCCAGCAGACAGACAGGGGATGGCACAGATACGCAGTATTTT. V is TRBV12-3 or TRBV12-4 and J is TRBJ2-3; 8 bases align to TRBD1. V shed 6 bases and J 1 base; nucleotides not matched to a gene: 6. The CDR3 is 15 amino acids.

The chain joins TRBV5-4 to TRBJ2-1; no clear D gene. V gave up 3 bases and J gave up 0 bases, with 10 bases separating them. Per the germline V gene, CDR1 is SGHNT and CDR2 is YYREEE (reference sequence). This CDR3 is 15 amino acids long. The CDR3 DNA is TGTGCCAGCAGCTCCCTAGGGATCTCCTACAATGAGCAGTTCTTC. Protein: CASSSLGISYNEQFF.

CDR3 DNA: TGTGCCAGCAGCCCCGCTTTTGGCTACACCTTC. This translates into CASSPAFGYTF. The chain has TRBV12-3 or TRBV12-4 and TRBJ1-2; D unresolved. The CDR3 length is 11 residues. The V gene lost 6 bases and the J gene lost 7 bases, with 9 bases spanning the gap.

This clonotype was recorded many times. The rearrangement joins TRBV7-3 to TRBJ2-1; 9 bases are shared with TRBD1. Losses at the gene ends were 2 bases for V and 4 bases for J; bases not matched to a gene: 3. Germline V gene data show CDR1 as SGHTA and CDR2 as FQGTGA. The CDR3 extends over 15 amino acids. The DNA of the CDR3 is TGTGCCAGCAGCTTACTCGGACAGGGGTACAATGAGCAGTTCTTC. This translates into CASSLLGQGYNEQFF.

This clonotype was seen once. The chain combines TRBV6-1 with TRBJ2-3; 12 bases fit TRBD2. Germline V gives CDR1 MNHNS, CDR2 SASEGT. This CDR3 contains 16 residues. Trimming cost V 7 bases and J 0 bases; bases outside gene matches: 5. CDR3 sequence: CASNRGTSGSTDTQYF. For the CDR3, the DNA is TGTGCCAGCAACCGAGGGACTAGCGGGAGCACAGATACGCAGTATTTT.

This clonotype was detected a few times. CDR3 in amino acids: CSARAAVGSTDTQYF. The CDR3 bases are TGCAGTGCCCGGGCGGCAGTTGGTAGCACAGATACGCAGTATTTT. The V gene is TRBV20-1, the J gene TRBJ2-3; no clear D. The CDR3 runs to 15 residues. Germline values: CDR1 DFQATT, CDR2 SNEGSKA (reference sequence). Trimming pared 6 bases from V and 0 bases from J, leaving 16 bases between.

V gene TRBV12-3 or TRBV12-4 combines with J gene TRBJ2-5; 7 nucleotides match TRBD2. J gave up 5 bases and V 6 bases, and 12 bases lay outside the gene matches. The CDR3 sequence is 15 residues long. The CDR3 region has the DNA TGTGCCAGCAGCCGCGACGGGACTAAGAGTGAGACCCAGTACTTC. It yields the protein CASSRDGTKSETQYF.

This clonotype was detected only a few times. The chain carries TRBV12-3 or TRBV12-4 and TRBJ2-1, with 14 nucleotides matching TRBD2. CDR3 length: 16 amino acids. With 4 bases clipped from V and 2 bases from J, the junction kept 1 base outside the gene matches. CDR3 nucleotide sequence: TGTGCCAGCAGTTCGGGACTAGCGGGGGCCTACAATGAGCAGTTCTTC. Protein: CASSSGLAGAYNEQFF.

The chain recombines TRBV6-6 with TRBJ1-4; possibly TRBD1 for D (5 bases). Trimming pared 5 bases from V and 4 bases from J, leaving 8 bases between. CDR1 is MNHNY, CDR2 SVGAGI, per germline (reference sequence). This CDR3 is built from 13 residues. CDR3 in DNA: TGTGCCAGCAGTCGGGACCTTAATGAAAAACTGTTTTTT. Translated: CASSRDLNEKLFF.

At least ten counts were recorded for this clonotype. This chain links TRBV12-3 or TRBV12-4 with TRBJ1-6; weak D call: TRBD1 (6 bases). This CDR3 has 14 amino acids. Trimming stripped 4 bases from V and 10 bases from J, with 14 bases between. CDR3 residues: CASSSQTGYSPLHF. The DNA of the CDR3 is TGTGCCAGCAGTTCACAAACAGGGTACTCACCCCTCCACTTT.

This clonotype appeared many times. The chain couples TRBV20-1 to TRBJ2-4; no reliable D call. V was cut by 0 bases and J by 9 bases, with 12 bases left in between. This CDR3 has 13 residues. The germline gives CDR1 DFQATT, CDR2 SNEGSKA (reference sequence). Here the CDR3 reads CSARDLVKVIQYF. CDR3 sequence (DNA): TGCAGTGCTAGAGACTTGGTAAAGGTCATTCAGTACTTC.